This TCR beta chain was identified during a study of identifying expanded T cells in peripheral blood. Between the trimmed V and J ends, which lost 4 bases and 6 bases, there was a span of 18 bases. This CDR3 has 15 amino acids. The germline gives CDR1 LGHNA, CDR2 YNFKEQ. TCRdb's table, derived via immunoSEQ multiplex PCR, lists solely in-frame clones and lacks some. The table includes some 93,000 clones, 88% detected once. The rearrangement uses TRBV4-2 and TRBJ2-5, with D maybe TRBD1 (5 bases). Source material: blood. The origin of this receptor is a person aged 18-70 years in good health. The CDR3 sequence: CASSPLSRGRQTQYF. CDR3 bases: TGTGCCAGCAGCCCTCTCAGTAGGGGTCGGCAGACCCAGTACTTC.